These 8 T cell receptor beta chains were all obtained from the same sample, sequenced in a study of cytomegalovirus exposure and HLA in healthy donors. PCR involved 60 Vbeta and 13 Jbeta primers. Clones were sequenced by immunoSEQ multiplex PCR, and TCRdb holds only the in-frame ones, with some missing. Of 90,000 or so clones in the sample, 65% to 80% were seen once. Sequencing was performed on PBMCs. The receptors shown here come from a man in his fifties or sixties in good health and CMV-seronegative.

With regard to this clone: A far larger clone is just one base off, so this is likely a read error. V and J are TRBV6-1 and TRBJ1-4; no firm D call. The germline V gene has CDR1 MNHNS and CDR2 SASEGT. V was clipped by 2 bases and J by 8 bases, with 15 bases between them. CDR3 length: 15 amino acids. The CDR3 sequence: CASSESMAGGEKLFF. In DNA form, the CDR3 reads TGTGCCAGCAGTGAATCTATGGCGGGCGGGGAAAAACTGTTTTTT.

The rearrangement joins TRBV9 to TRBJ2-7; TRBD1 agrees at 9 bases. The CDR3 sequence is 14 residues long. Germline values: CDR1 SGDLS, CDR2 YYNGEE. The V and J ends lost 4 bases and 3 bases, in that order; junction bases with no gene match: 5. The CDR3 protein is CASSPGQGYYEQYF. The CDR3 DNA reads TGTGCCAGCAGCCCGGGACAGGGTTACTACGAGCAGTACTTC.

The table lists this clone with a few counts. This chain connects TRBV29-1 to TRBJ1-2; tentative D call: TRBD1 (5 bases). Trimming left V 7 bases short and J 2 bases short, with 11 bases between. The length of the CDR3 is 12 residues. The germline gives CDR1 SQVTM, CDR2 ANQGSEA. CDR3 DNA: TGCAGCGCCAGGTCAGGGAACTATGGCTACACCTTC. This gives the protein CSARSGNYGYTF.

This clone was detected only once. The chain has TRBV4-1 and TRBJ2-1; 12 bases align to TRBD2. CDR1 MGHRA and CDR2 YSYEKL come from the germline V gene. V was clipped by 2 bases and J by 0 bases; unmatched bases: 11. The CDR3 totals 20 residues. In DNA form, the CDR3 reads TGCGCCAGCAGCCAAAGGGACCTAGCGGGGGGGGACAGCTCCTACAATGAGCAGTTCTTC. Encoded protein: CASSQRDLAGGDSSYNEQFF.

J is TRBJ2-4 and V is TRBV5-4; 7 bases are a match to TRBD1. The CDR3 runs 16 residues. Looked up from germline, CDR1 is SGHNT and CDR2 is YYREEE (reference sequence). With 4 bases clipped from V and 0 bases from J, the junction kept 7 bases outside the gene matches. The CDR3 DNA follows: TGTGCCAGCAGCCCGGACAGGCTCGGAGCCAAAAACATTCAGTACTTC. It is translated as CASSPDRLGAKNIQYF. The full variable domain, its missing parts supplied by reference TRBV5-4 and TRBJ2-4, is ETGVTQSPTHLIKTRGQQVTLRCSSQSGHNTVSWYQQALGQGPQFIFQYYREEENGRGNFPPRFSGLQFPNYSSELNVNALELDDSALYLCASSPDRLGAKNIQYFGAGTRLSVL.

The gene calls are TRBV9 and TRBJ2-1; possible D gene TRBD2, 6 bases. Germline loops: CDR1 SGDLS, CDR2 YYNGEE. Trimming left V 0 bases short and J 5 bases short, with 9 bases between. This CDR3 is 14 amino acids long. CDR3 protein: CASSVGGAHNEQFF. The CDR3, as DNA: TGTGCCAGCAGCGTAGGCGGGGCCCACAATGAGCAGTTCTTC.

The chain joins TRBV27 to TRBJ2-3; 12 nucleotides line up with TRBD1. CDR1 and CDR2 from the germline V gene are MNHEY and SMNVEV (reference sequence). The CDR3 runs to 20 residues. J was trimmed by 0 bases and V by 4 bases; bases with no gene match: 14. CDR3 coding DNA: TGTGCCAGCAGTTCCCGGGACAGGGGGCTTCTGGGCTCAAGCACAGATACGCAGTATTTT. Protein: CASSSRDRGLLGSSTDTQYF.

J is TRBJ2-3 and V is TRBV30; TRBD2 aligns across 8 bases. V shed 6 bases, J shed 5 bases, and the junction held 7 bases outside the gene matches. The CDR3 length is 13 residues. Germline-derived CDR1 and CDR2 are GTSNPN and SVGIG (reference sequence). CDR3 residues: CACPRGGLDTQYF. CDR3 in DNA: TGTGCCTGTCCCCGGGGGGGCCTAGATACGCAGTATTTT.